This T cell receptor beta chain came from a study of cytomegalovirus exposure and HLA in healthy donors. General observations from the study: Some public TCRs appeared in many individuals, while most sequences were rare. The only immune exposure information that was available was CMV serostatus. The authors assumed roughly uniform sequencing depth across donors for presence/absence analyses. Donors belonging to an Asian-associated ancestry cluster reportedly showed fewer N-insertions in productive TCRs than the 666-donor mean, according to what a later analysis found.

Notes on this clone: Antigen specificity is unknown.

The germline V gene encodes CDR1 SNHLY and CDR2 FYNNEI. The CDR3 spans 14 residues. V was pared by 7 bases and J by 2 bases, with 12 bases between. The PCR employed 60 Vbeta primers together with 13 Jbeta primers. Assay: immunoSEQ multiplex PCR; the TCRdb copy retains only in-frame clones and omits some. This table holds some 98,000 clones, more than 75% found once. The source material was PBMCs. The J gene is TRBJ1-3, the V gene TRBV2; TRBD1 is a possible D gene (5 bases). This receptor was taken from a human donor in good health. The CDR3 reads CASTSARAGNTIYF. Here the CDR3 DNA reads TGTGCCAGCACTTCCGCCAGGGCTGGAAACACCATATATTTT.